These T cell receptor beta chains were read from a single sample in a study of T-cell reconstitution after alpha-beta-depleted transplantation in children. One entry per CDR3 protein, called by TCRdb with MiXCR from the PCR reads. The profile shows about 170,000 distinct CDR3 sequences, roughly 11% of them singletons. Sequences were derived from PBMCs, sampled before TCRalphabeta/CD19-depleted stem cell transplant. These receptors all stem from a boy between 2 and 10 years old with acute myeloid leukemia, due to receive a stem cell transplant. CDR3s include the opening cysteine and the closing phenylalanine or tryptophan. D genes are given only for firm matches. Expanded clones get a size class; other rows say once, few or many, or leave the size out.

CDR3 DNA | CDR3 protein | clone size | J gene | D gene | V gene
TGCGCCAGCAGCCTAATCCGGGATACGCAGTATTTT | CASSLIRDTQYF | - | TRBJ2-3 | - | TRBV4-1
TGCAGCGTTTCGTTAACGGGAGAAGGCTACACCTTC | CSVSLTGEGYTF | many | TRBJ1-2 | - | TRBV29-1
TGTGCCAGCAGTGCAACAGGGATGCAGACCCAGTACTTC | CASSATGMQTQYF | - | TRBJ2-5 | - | TRBV25-1
TGCGCCAGCAGCCAAGACCCCGGGACTAGCCTCTACGAGCAGTACTTC | CASSQDPGTSLYEQYF | many | TRBJ2-7 | TRBD2 | TRBV4-1
TGTGCCAGCAGCTCCCAACGGGCTGTCTCCTACAATGAGCAGTTCTTC | CASSSQRAVSYNEQFF | many | TRBJ2-1 | - | TRBV7-2
TGTGCCATCAGTGATGGGTGGGACAGGGGGCACTACGAGCAGTACTTC | CAISDGWDRGHYEQYF | many | TRBJ2-7 | TRBD1 | TRBV10-3
TGTGCCAGCGGGGGACAGAATGGCTACACCTTC | CASGGQNGYTF | many | TRBJ1-2 | TRBD1 | TRBV2
TGTGCCAGTTCTCGTAGCGGGGGGTCCTATGAGCAGTTCTTC | CASSRSGGSYEQFF | many | TRBJ2-1 | TRBD2 | TRBV4-2
TGTGCCAGCTCACCAACCGGGGGGCGAGATACGCAGTATTTT | CASSPTGGRDTQYF | many | TRBJ2-3 | - | TRBV18
TGCGCCAGCAGCCAAGAATCCCAGGCCGGGGAGCTGTTTTTT | CASSQESQAGELFF | many | TRBJ2-2 | - | TRBV4-1
TGTGCCAGCACCCCCGGGACTCCTCGAGACAATGAGCAGTTCTTC | CASTPGTPRDNEQFF | many | TRBJ2-1 | - | TRBV12-3/TRBV12-4
TGTGCCATCAGTGTTGGAGGGGTGCTCACTGAAGCTTTCTTT | CAISVGGVLTEAFF | many | TRBJ1-1 | - | TRBV10-3
TGTGCCAGCAGTCGAGTCCATGAGCAGTTCTTC | CASSRVHEQFF | many | TRBJ2-1 | - | TRBV12-3/TRBV12-4
TGCGCCAGCAGCTTGGGGGCTTTAGCGTTATCCTACAATGAGCAGTTCTTC | CASSLGALALSYNEQFF | many | TRBJ2-1 | - | TRBV5-1
TGTGCCAGCAGATCGGGACTAGCGGGGTACAATGAGCAGTTCTTC | CASRSGLAGYNEQFF | many | TRBJ2-1 | TRBD2 | TRBV6-1
TGTGCCAGCAGACTCGGGGCAGGTCCAGTGGGCGAGCAGTACTTC | CASRLGAGPVGEQYF | many | TRBJ2-7 | - | TRBV27
TGCAGTGCCCAAGACAGGGGTCGGGACGAGCAGTACTTC | CSAQDRGRDEQYF | many | TRBJ2-7 | TRBD1 | TRBV20-1
TGTGCCAGCAGGCTAGGGCATACGACAGATACGCAGTATTTT | CASRLGHTTDTQYF | many | TRBJ2-3 | - | TRBV6-1
TGCGCCAGCAGCTTGTTGGCCACCGGGGAGCTGTTTTTT | CASSLLATGELFF | many | TRBJ2-2 | - | TRBV5-1
TGCAGTGCTAGAGATCTCGGGCAGGGTGGGGCCAACGTCCTGACTTTC | CSARDLGQGGANVLTF | many | TRBJ2-6 | - | TRBV20-1
TGCAGTGTTCGGACAGGCAATCAGCCCCAGCATTTT | CSVRTGNQPQHF | many | TRBJ1-5 | - | TRBV20-1
TGTGCTAGTGGTCCCCACAGTGGGGAGCTGTTTTTT | CASGPHSGELFF | many | TRBJ2-2 | - | TRBV12-5
TGCAGCGTTGTGGTCACTGAAGCTTTCTTT | CSVVVTEAFF | many | TRBJ1-1 | - | TRBV29-1
TGCGCCAGCAGCCAAGAGGGGACAGGGAACGAGCAGTACTTC | CASSQEGTGNEQYF | many | TRBJ2-7 | TRBD1 | TRBV4-1